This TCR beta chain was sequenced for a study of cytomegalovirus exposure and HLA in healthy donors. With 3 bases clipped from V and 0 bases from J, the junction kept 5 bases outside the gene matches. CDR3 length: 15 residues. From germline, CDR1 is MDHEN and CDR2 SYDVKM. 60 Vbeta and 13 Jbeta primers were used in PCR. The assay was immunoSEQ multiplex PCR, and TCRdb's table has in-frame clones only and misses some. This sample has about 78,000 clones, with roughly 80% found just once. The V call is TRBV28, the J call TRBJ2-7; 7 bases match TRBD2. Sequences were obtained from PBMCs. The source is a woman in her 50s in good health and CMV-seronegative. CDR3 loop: CASSLRGRNSYEQYF. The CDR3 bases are TGTGCCAGCAGTTTGCGGGGGAGGAACTCCTACGAGCAGTACTTC.